The rows below give T cell receptor beta chains drawn from one sample of a study of blood T cell repertoires in COVID-19. Libraries were prepared by immunoSEQ multiplex PCR; TCRdb keeps only in-frame clonotypes and omits some of them. The table has 25,000 to 30,000 clones, roughly 84% seen once. Sequences were obtained from peripheral blood. The receptors were gathered from a man older than 75 with active COVID-19. Each CDR3 is given with its conserved first and last residue. The D gene is left open where the match is weak. The size of a clone is reported for some rows only, either as once, few or many, or as a class for expanded clones.

V	J	D	size	CDR3
TRBV5-1	TRBJ2-2	TRBD2	NA	CARSREGGTTGELFF
TRBV10-2	TRBJ2-2	TRBD2	NA	CASSETGLGGTGELFF
TRBV30	TRBJ2-2	NA	few	CAWSGERAELFF
TRBV6-1	TRBJ1-4	TRBD1	NA	CASSDQAGGNEKLFF
TRBV6-1	TRBJ1-2	NA	NA	CASSETGYGYTF
TRBV12-3/TRBV12-4	TRBJ1-2	TRBD1	NA	CASSIGTDYGYTF
TRBV30	TRBJ1-6	TRBD1	few	CAWSPGTGVSPLHF
TRBV6-5	TRBJ2-5	NA	NA	CASATRGWETQYF
TRBV7-9	TRBJ2-3	TRBD2	few	CASGTSGGARTDTQYF
TRBV5-1	TRBJ2-5	TRBD2	NA	CASSPSGEETQYF
TRBV5-1	TRBJ2-5	TRBD2	NA	CASSWTSPYQETQYF
TRBV5-1	TRBJ2-5	NA	NA	CASSFGRQEETQYF
TRBV7-2	TRBJ2-7	TRBD2	NA	CASSSIGLVYEQYF
TRBV5-6	TRBJ1-2	TRBD1	NA	CASSPGQGANYGYTF
TRBV18	TRBJ2-7	TRBD2	NA	CASSSGLAGGREQYF
TRBV7-9	TRBJ2-5	NA	NA	CASSLGSAFHRQETQYF
TRBV6-5	TRBJ1-5	NA	NA	CASLLSANSNQPQHF
TRBV5-1	TRBJ2-2	TRBD1	NA	CASSWTGTKLFF
TRBV30	TRBJ1-1	TRBD1	NA	CAWSRRQGEAFF
TRBV3-1/TRBV3-2	TRBJ1-1	NA	few	CASSQMRNTEAFF
TRBV6-1	TRBJ1-6	TRBD1	once	CTSSARYGTGSNSPLHF
TRBV5-1	TRBJ2-2	TRBD1	NA	CASSSRTGNELFF
TRBV7-2	TRBJ1-4	NA	once	CASSLRGAGRTNEKLFF
TRBV7-3	TRBJ2-3	NA	NA	CASSQLVNPTDTQYF
TRBV10-1	TRBJ2-1	TRBD1	NA	CASSSRGLGEQFF
TRBV14	TRBJ2-1	NA	NA	CASSQARYNEQFF
TRBV7-9	TRBJ1-1	TRBD1	NA	CASSLTGTGGTEAFF
TRBV12-3/TRBV12-4	TRBJ2-5	TRBD2	NA	CASSLGGGTQYF
TRBV6-1	TRBJ2-3	TRBD2	NA	CASSEREVGGGFTDTQYF
TRBV5-5	TRBJ2-3	TRBD2	NA	CASSTSDRGGEYF
TRBV11-1	TRBJ1-2	TRBD1	NA	CASSPGDRGYGYTF
TRBV18	TRBJ2-7	NA	NA	CASSIQQTYEQYF
TRBV7-6	TRBJ2-2	TRBD1	NA	CASSLDRPNTGELFF
TRBV15	TRBJ1-4	NA	NA	CATSRDVQPNEKLFF